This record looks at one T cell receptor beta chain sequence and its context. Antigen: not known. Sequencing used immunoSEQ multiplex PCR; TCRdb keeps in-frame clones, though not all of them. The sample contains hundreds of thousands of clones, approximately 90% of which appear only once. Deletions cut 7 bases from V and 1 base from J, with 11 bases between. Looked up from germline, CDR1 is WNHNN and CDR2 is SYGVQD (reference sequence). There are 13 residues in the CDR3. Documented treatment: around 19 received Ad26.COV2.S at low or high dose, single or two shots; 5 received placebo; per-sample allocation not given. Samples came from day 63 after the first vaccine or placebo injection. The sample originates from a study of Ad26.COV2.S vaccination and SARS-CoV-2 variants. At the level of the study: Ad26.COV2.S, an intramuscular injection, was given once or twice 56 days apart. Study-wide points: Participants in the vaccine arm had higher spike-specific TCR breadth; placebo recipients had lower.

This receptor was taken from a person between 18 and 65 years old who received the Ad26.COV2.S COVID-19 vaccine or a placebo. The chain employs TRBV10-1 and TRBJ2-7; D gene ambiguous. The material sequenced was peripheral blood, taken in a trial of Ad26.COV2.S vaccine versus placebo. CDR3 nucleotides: TGCGCCAGCAACCGTCAGGTTTCCTACGAGCAGTACTTC. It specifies CASNRQVSYEQYF.